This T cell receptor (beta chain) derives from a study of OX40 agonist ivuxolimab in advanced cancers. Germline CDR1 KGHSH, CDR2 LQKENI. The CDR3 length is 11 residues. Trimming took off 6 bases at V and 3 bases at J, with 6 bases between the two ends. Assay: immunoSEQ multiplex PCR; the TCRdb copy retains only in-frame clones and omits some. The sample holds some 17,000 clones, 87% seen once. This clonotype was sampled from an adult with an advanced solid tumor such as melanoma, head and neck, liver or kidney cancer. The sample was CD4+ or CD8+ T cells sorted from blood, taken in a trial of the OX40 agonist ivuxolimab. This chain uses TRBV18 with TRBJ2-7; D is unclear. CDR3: CASSPDYEQYF. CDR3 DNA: TGTGCCAGCTCCCCGGACTACGAGCAGTACTTC.